What follows are 12 T cell receptor beta chains derived from one specimen sequenced in a study of shared clonotypes between healthy human individuals. This table comes from immunoSEQ multiplex PCR, and its TCRdb copy is limited to in-frame clones, with some not included. The data show about 1 million clones, around 76% seen once. Sequenced: memory CD4+ T cells sorted from blood. The sample's subset: CD45RA-negative fraction. These receptor sequences come from a man aged 18 to 29 in good health.

As regards this clone: The same CDR3 also results from other DNA sequences found in this sample. The J gene is TRBJ2-3, the V gene TRBV6-1, with D unclear. Germline values: CDR1 MNHNS, CDR2 SASEGT. The CDR3 has 12 amino acids. V gave up 6 bases and J gave up 2 bases, with 6 bases separating them. Here the CDR3 DNA reads TGTGCCAGCAGGGGAAACACAGATACGCAGTATTTT. Translated: CASRGNTDTQYF.

V is TRBV7-2 and J is TRBJ2-5; 9 bases map to TRBD2. The CDR3 extends over 16 amino acids. CDR1 is SGHTA and CDR2 is FQGNSA in the germline V gene. Trimming removed 2 bases from V and 4 bases from J; junction bases left unmatched: 8. In DNA form, the CDR3 reads TGTGCCAGCAGCTTAAGATCCCGCGGGGGGGGAGAGACCCAGTACTTC. This translates into CASSLRSRGGGETQYF.

V usage is TRBV18 and J usage is TRBJ2-7; no clear D gene. This CDR3 is 11 amino acids long. Trimming removed 3 bases at V and 4 bases at J, with 4 bases between. Germline loops: CDR1 KGHSH, CDR2 LQKENI. Written as DNA, the CDR3 is TGTGCCAGCTCACCCGTTTACGAGCAGTACTTC. Translated: CASSPVYEQYF.

V usage is TRBV7-9 and J usage is TRBJ1-4, with 7 nucleotides matching TRBD1. V shed 6 bases and J 5 bases; nucleotides not matched to a gene: 6. Germline V gives CDR1 SEHNR, CDR2 FQNEAQ (reference sequence). This CDR3 contains 14 residues. In nucleotides, the CDR3 is TGTGCCAGCAGTCCCACGGGACAGAATGAAAAACTGTTTTTT. It translates to CASSPTGQNEKLFF.

The V and J genes are TRBV6-5 and TRBJ2-1, with 12 positions matching TRBD2. The CDR3 is 15 residues long. Trimming took 5 bases from V and 5 from J; bases not matched to a gene: 4. Germline V gene sequence: CDR1 MNHEY, CDR2 SVGAGI. This CDR3 reads CASSLLAGGNNEQFF. In nucleotides, the CDR3 is TGTGCCAGCAGTCTTCTAGCGGGGGGGAACAATGAGCAGTTCTTC.

A note on this clone: The sample holds other DNA sequences that translate to the same CDR3. The chain links TRBV11-3 to TRBJ2-5; TRBD2 aligns across 12 bases. Germline CDR1 and CDR2: SGHNT and YENEEA. The CDR3 loop spans 15 amino acids. Trimming took 4 bases from V and 2 from J; bases not matched to a gene: 2. CDR3 bases: TGTGCCAGCAGCTCCGGACTAGCGGGGCAAGAGACCCAGTACTTC. This sequence encodes CASSSGLAGQETQYF.

CDR3 coding DNA: TGTGCCAGCACCCAAAGGGGGGCCTACACCTTC. This gives the protein CASTQRGAYTF. The rearrangement uses TRBV6-5 and TRBJ1-2; D is perhaps TRBD1 (6 bases). V was shortened by 7 bases and J by 10 bases, with 13 bases between the two germline ends. This CDR3 spans 11 amino acids. From germline, CDR1 is MNHEY and CDR2 SVGAGI.

The gene calls are TRBV4-3 and TRBJ1-2; TRBD1 agrees at 7 bases. The CDR3 runs 15 residues. Germline CDR1 is LGHNA and CDR2 is YSLEER. The V and J ends lost 3 bases and 7 bases, in that order; junction bases with no gene match: 11. The CDR3 nucleotides are TGCGCCAGCAGCCAGGAGATAGGGACAGCCAGTGGCTACACCTTC. This sequence encodes CASSQEIGTASGYTF.

This clone has a single count. The chain carries TRBV25-1 and TRBJ1-2; tentative D call: TRBD1 (6 bases). V was pared by 7 bases and J by 7 bases, with 13 bases between. CDR3 length equals 12 residues. Germline loops: CDR1 MGHDK, CDR2 SYGVNS. This chain's CDR3 is CASKGGLGGYTF. CDR3 nucleotide sequence: TGTGCCAGCAAGGGGGGGCTGGGTGGCTACACCTTC.

This rearrangement joins TRBV28 to TRBJ1-2; TRBD1 might be the D (6 bases). The germline V gene has CDR1 MDHEN and CDR2 SYDVKM. V dropped 5 bases and J dropped 8 bases, with 21 bases sitting between them. The CDR3 is made up of 15 amino acids. The CDR3 sequence: CASSGEDRAWRGYTF. The CDR3 DNA is TGTGCCAGCAGTGGGGAGGACAGAGCATGGCGAGGCTACACCTTC.

The genes are TRBV27 and TRBJ2-1, with 11 bases identical to TRBD2. The CDR3 is 16 amino acids. Germline CDR1 MNHEY, CDR2 SMNVEV (reference sequence). The V segment lost 0 bases and the J segment 8 bases; nucleotides outside the gene matches: 6. The CDR3 region has the DNA TGTGCCAGCAGTTTATCGGGACTAGCGGAAGTCTATGAGCAGTTCTTC. Protein: CASSLSGLAEVYEQFF.

This clone was seen a few times. V gene TRBV28 combines with J gene TRBJ1-2; 10 bases map to TRBD1. Per germline, CDR1 MDHEN and CDR2 SYDVKM. This CDR3 comprises 15 residues. Trimming cost V 4 bases and J 2 bases; bases outside gene matches: 4. In DNA form, the CDR3 reads TGTGCCAGCAGTTCCCGACAGGGGGCGAACTATGGCTACACCTTC. Encoded protein: CASSSRQGANYGYTF.